These T cell receptor beta chains were read from a single sample in a study of shared clonotypes between healthy human individuals. Here immunoSEQ multiplex PCR was the method, and the copy in TCRdb shows in-frame clones only, minus some. The sample has fewer than 1.4 million clones; around 78% are singletons. The material sequenced was memory CD4+ T cells from PBMCs. The receptors shown here come from a man aged 18 to 29 in good health. Some clones in this sample may be carry-over from other donors' samples. The CDR3 runs from the conserved cysteine through the conserved F or W. Fields, in order: CDR3 length, J gene, V gene, D gene, clone size, CDR3 protein, CDR3 DNA. The D gene is left open where the match is weak. The size of a clone is reported for some rows only, either as once, few or many, or as a class for expanded clones.

CDR3 length: 16
J gene: TRBJ2-1
V gene: TRBV27
D gene: TRBD2
clone size: .
CDR3 protein: CASSLLAGGSYNEQFF
CDR3 DNA: TGTGCCAGCAGTTTACTAGCGGGAGGGTCCTACAATGAGCAGTTCTTC

CDR3 length: 15
J gene: TRBJ2-2
V gene: TRBV7-2
D gene: .
clone size: .
CDR3 protein: CASSLRGWGTGELFF
CDR3 DNA: TGTGCCAGCAGCTTACGTGGATGGGGCACCGGGGAGCTGTTTTTT

CDR3 length: 15
J gene: TRBJ2-7
V gene: TRBV28
D gene: .
clone size: many
CDR3 protein: CASSLRGTPSYEQYF
CDR3 DNA: TGTGCCAGCAGTTTAAGAGGGACACCTTCCTACGAGCAGTACTTC

CDR3 length: 14
J gene: TRBJ1-2
V gene: TRBV5-4
D gene: .
clone size: .
CDR3 protein: CASSRLGASYGYTF
CDR3 DNA: TGTGCCAGCAGCCGACTTGGCGCCTCCTATGGCTACACCTTC

CDR3 length: 15
J gene: TRBJ1-6
V gene: TRBV6-6
D gene: .
clone size: few
CDR3 protein: CASWGLGQDNSPLHF
CDR3 DNA: TGTGCCAGCTGGGGTTTGGGGCAGGATAATTCACCCCTCCACTTT

CDR3 length: 12
J gene: TRBJ1-3
V gene: TRBV6-5
D gene: .
clone size: .
CDR3 protein: CASRGSGNTIYF
CDR3 DNA: TGTGCCAGTAGGGGGTCTGGAAACACCATATATTTT

CDR3 length: 15
J gene: TRBJ1-4
V gene: TRBV7-2
D gene: .
clone size: .
CDR3 protein: CASSASLSGGEKLFF
CDR3 DNA: TGTGCCAGCAGCGCCAGTCTCTCCGGGGGGGAAAAACTGTTTTTT

CDR3 length: 14
J gene: TRBJ2-5
V gene: TRBV2
D gene: TRBD1
clone size: .
CDR3 protein: CASKPLTGGETQYF
CDR3 DNA: TGTGCCAGCAAGCCCTTGACAGGGGGAGAGACCCAGTACTTC

CDR3 length: 14
J gene: TRBJ1-2
V gene: TRBV5-4
D gene: .
clone size: .
CDR3 protein: CASSSYTANYGYTF
CDR3 DNA: TGTGCCAGCAGCTCGTACACCGCGAACTATGGCTACACCTTC

CDR3 length: 12
J gene: TRBJ2-4
V gene: TRBV29-1
D gene: .
clone size: .
CDR3 protein: CSVTGDGGIQYF
CDR3 DNA: TGCAGCGTAACGGGGGACGGGGGCATTCAGTACTTC

CDR3 length: 15
J gene: TRBJ2-1
V gene: TRBV5-1
D gene: TRBD2
clone size: .
CDR3 protein: CASSLRLANYNEQFF
CDR3 DNA: TGCGCCAGCAGCTTGAGACTAGCGAATTACAATGAGCAGTTCTTC

CDR3 length: 15
J gene: TRBJ2-2
V gene: TRBV25-1
D gene: .
clone size: .
CDR3 protein: CASSEYGRAAGELFF
CDR3 DNA: TGTGCCAGCAGTGAATATGGCAGGGCGGCCGGGGAGCTGTTTTTT

CDR3 length: 14
J gene: TRBJ1-1
V gene: TRBV6-5
D gene: TRBD1
clone size: medium-sized
CDR3 protein: CASSQGQGVKEAFF
CDR3 DNA: TGTGCCAGCAGCCAAGGACAGGGTGTTAAGGAAGCTTTCTTT

CDR3 length: 15
J gene: TRBJ1-2
V gene: TRBV7-2
D gene: TRBD1
clone size: .
CDR3 protein: CASSLPYRGLTGYTF
CDR3 DNA: TGTGCCAGCAGCTTACCCTACAGGGGGCTGACGGGCTACACCTTC

CDR3 length: 13
J gene: TRBJ1-2
V gene: TRBV6-1
D gene: .
clone size: few
CDR3 protein: CASRRRGGYGYTF
CDR3 DNA: TGTGCCAGCAGGAGGAGGGGGGGCTATGGCTACACCTTC

CDR3 length: 15
J gene: TRBJ2-3
V gene: TRBV6-1
D gene: .
clone size: .
CDR3 protein: CATSGLSQHTDTQYF
CDR3 DNA: TGTGCCACCTCCGGGTTATCTCAGCACACAGATACGCAGTATTTT

CDR3 length: 15
J gene: TRBJ2-3
V gene: TRBV7-7
D gene: .
clone size: few
CDR3 protein: CASSLSQGITDTQYF
CDR3 DNA: TGTGCCAGCAGCTTATCGCAGGGGATCACAGATACGCAGTATTTT

CDR3 length: 14
J gene: TRBJ1-3
V gene: TRBV6-6
D gene: .
clone size: .
CDR3 protein: CASSYAPGGNTIYF
CDR3 DNA: TGTGCCAGCAGTTACGCGCCGGGCGGAAACACCATATATTTT

CDR3 length: 13
J gene: TRBJ2-1
V gene: TRBV9
D gene: .
clone size: .
CDR3 protein: CASSVDGIDEQFF
CDR3 DNA: TGTGCCAGCAGCGTAGACGGGATCGATGAGCAGTTCTTC

CDR3 length: 17
J gene: TRBJ2-1
V gene: TRBV18
D gene: .
clone size: .
CDR3 protein: CASSPPQGVSSYNEQFF
CDR3 DNA: TGTGCCAGCTCACCACCACAGGGCGTCTCCTCCTACAATGAGCAGTTCTTC

CDR3 length: 15
J gene: TRBJ1-2
V gene: TRBV5-6
D gene: .
clone size: few
CDR3 protein: CASSLFSGGGNGYTF
CDR3 DNA: TGTGCCAGCAGCTTATTTTCGGGGGGCGGGAATGGCTACACCTTC

CDR3 length: 13
J gene: TRBJ1-1
V gene: TRBV7-6
D gene: .
clone size: .
CDR3 protein: CASSQTANTEAFF
CDR3 DNA: TGTGCCAGCAGTCAAACGGCGAACACTGAAGCTTTCTTT